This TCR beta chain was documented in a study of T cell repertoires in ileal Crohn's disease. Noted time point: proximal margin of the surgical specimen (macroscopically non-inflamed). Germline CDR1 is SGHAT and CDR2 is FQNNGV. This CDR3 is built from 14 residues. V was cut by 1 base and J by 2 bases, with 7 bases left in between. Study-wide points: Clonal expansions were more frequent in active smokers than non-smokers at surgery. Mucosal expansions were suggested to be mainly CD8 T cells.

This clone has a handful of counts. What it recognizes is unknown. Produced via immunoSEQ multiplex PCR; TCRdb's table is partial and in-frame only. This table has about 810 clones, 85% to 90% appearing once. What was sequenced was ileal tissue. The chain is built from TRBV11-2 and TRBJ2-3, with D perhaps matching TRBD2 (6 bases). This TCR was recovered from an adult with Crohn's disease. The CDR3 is CASSLGTNTDTQYF. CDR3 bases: TGTGCCAGCAGCTTAGGGACTAACACAGATACGCAGTATTTT.